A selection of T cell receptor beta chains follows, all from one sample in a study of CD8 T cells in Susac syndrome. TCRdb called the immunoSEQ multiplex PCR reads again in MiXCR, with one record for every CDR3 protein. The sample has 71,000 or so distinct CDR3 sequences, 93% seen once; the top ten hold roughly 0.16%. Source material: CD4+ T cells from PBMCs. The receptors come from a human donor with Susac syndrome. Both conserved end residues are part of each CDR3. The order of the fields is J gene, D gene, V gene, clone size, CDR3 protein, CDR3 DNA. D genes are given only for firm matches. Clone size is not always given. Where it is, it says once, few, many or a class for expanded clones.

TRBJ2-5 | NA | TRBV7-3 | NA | CASSLTPGISRETQYF | TGTGCCAGCAGCTTAACCCCAGGGATAAGTAGGGAGACCCAGTACTTC
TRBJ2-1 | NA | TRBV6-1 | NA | CASRGIRPQVEQFF | TGTGCCAGCAGGGGGATACGACCACAGGTAGAGCAGTTCTTC
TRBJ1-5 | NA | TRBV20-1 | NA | CSASIGANQPQHF | TGCAGTGCTAGTATAGGCGCCAATCAGCCCCAGCATTTT
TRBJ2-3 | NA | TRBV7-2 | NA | CASSDTPGVDTQYF | TGTGCCAGCAGCGATACCCCGGGGGTTGATACGCAGTATTTT
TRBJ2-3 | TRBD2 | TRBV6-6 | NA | CASSYGTTTDTQYF | TGTGCCAGCAGTTACGGGACTACCACAGATACGCAGTATTTT
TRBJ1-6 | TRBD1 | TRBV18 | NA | CASSLRTGVRNSPLHF | TGTGCCAGCTCACTGCGGACAGGGGTGCGTAATTCACCCCTCCACTTT
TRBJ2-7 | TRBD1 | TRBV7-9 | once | CASSLRDRGQREQYF | TGTGCCAGCAGCTTAAGGGACAGGGGGCAGCGAGAGCAGTACTTC
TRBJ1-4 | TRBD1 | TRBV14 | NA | CASSQDPDRANEKLFF | TGTGCCAGCAGCCAAGATCCGGACAGGGCTAATGAAAAACTGTTTTTT
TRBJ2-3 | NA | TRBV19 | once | CASRDSSTDTQYF | TGTGCCAGTCGGGACTCCAGCACAGATACGCAGTATTTT
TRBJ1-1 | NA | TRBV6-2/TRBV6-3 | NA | CASSRGHTNTEAFF | TGTGCCAGCAGCCGCGGACACACGAACACTGAAGCTTTCTTT
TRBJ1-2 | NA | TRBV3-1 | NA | CASSQEGAGNYGYTF | TGTGCCAGCAGCCAAGAGGGGGCTGGTAACTATGGCTACACCTTC
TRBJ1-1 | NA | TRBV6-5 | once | CASRIDGRSTEAFF | TGTGCCAGCAGGATTGATGGCAGGAGCACTGAAGCTTTCTTT
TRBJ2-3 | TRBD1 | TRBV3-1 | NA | CASSHDRGQRDTQYF | TGTGCCAGCAGCCACGACAGGGGGCAACGAGATACGCAGTATTTT
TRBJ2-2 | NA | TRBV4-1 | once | CASSPDGFSDTGELFF | TGCGCCAGCAGCCCAGACGGTTTCTCCGACACCGGGGAGCTGTTTTTT
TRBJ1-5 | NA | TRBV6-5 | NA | CASGRRSWGNQPQHF | TGTGCCAGCGGAAGACGGTCTTGGGGCAATCAGCCCCAGCATTTT
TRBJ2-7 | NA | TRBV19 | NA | CASSLRSEQYF | TGTGCCAGTAGTCTCCGGAGCGAGCAGTACTTC
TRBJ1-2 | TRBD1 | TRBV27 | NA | CASSLRQGNYGYTF | TGTGCCAGCAGTTTACGACAGGGAAACTATGGCTACACCTTC
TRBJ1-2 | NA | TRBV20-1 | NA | CSASALGNPNYTF | TGCAGTGCTAGCGCGCTCGGCAACCCCAACTACACCTTC
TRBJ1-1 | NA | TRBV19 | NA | CASSISRVSTEAFF | TGTGCCAGTAGTATTTCCAGGGTGTCAACTGAAGCTTTCTTT
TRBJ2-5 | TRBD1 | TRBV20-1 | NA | CSASTRGRGETQYF | TGCAGTGCTAGTACAAGGGGGCGCGGGGAGACCCAGTACTTC
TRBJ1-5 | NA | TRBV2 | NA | CASSKGSYQPQHF | TGTGCCAGCAGTAAGGGGTCTTATCAGCCCCAGCATTTT
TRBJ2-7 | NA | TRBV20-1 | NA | CSARRDGYEQYF | TGCAGTGCTAGACGGGACGGTTACGAGCAGTACTTC
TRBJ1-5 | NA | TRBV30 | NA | CAWSAGQVLDQPQHF | TGTGCCTGGAGTGCAGGGCAGGTCCTCGATCAGCCCCAGCATTTT
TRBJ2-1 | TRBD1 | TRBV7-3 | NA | CASSFSGGRGNEQFF | TGTGCCAGCAGCTTTTCAGGGGGACGGGGAAATGAGCAGTTCTTC
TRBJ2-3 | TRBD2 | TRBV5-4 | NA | CASSNPRGGWDTQYF | TGTGCCAGCAGCAACCCCCGCGGGGGTTGGGATACGCAGTATTTT
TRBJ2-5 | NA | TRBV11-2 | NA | CASSFGYQETQYF | TGTGCCAGCAGCTTCGGGTACCAAGAGACCCAGTACTTC
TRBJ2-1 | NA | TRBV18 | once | CASSPIPGTQKANEQFF | TGTGCCAGCTCTCCTATCCCCGGGACTCAAAAGGCGAATGAGCAGTTCTTC
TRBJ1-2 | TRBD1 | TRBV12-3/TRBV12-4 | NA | CASSLGQVSGYTF | TGTGCCAGCAGTCTGGGACAGGTATCTGGCTACACCTTC
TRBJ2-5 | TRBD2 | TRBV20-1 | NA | CSARLGTSRETQYF | TGCAGTGCTAGACTTGGGACTAGTAGAGAGACCCAGTACTTC
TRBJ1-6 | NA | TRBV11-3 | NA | CASSLDQESPLHF | TGTGCCAGCAGCTTAGACCAGGAATCACCCCTCCACTTT
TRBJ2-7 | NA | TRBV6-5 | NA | CASSYGGGPASYEQYF | TGTGCCAGCAGTTACGGGGGGGGGCCCGCCTCCTACGAGCAGTACTTC
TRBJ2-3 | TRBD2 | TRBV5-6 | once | CASSSRSSGGTDTQYF | TGTGCCAGCAGCTCCAGGTCTAGCGGCGGCACAGATACGCAGTATTTT
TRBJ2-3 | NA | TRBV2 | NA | CASSEALIGVPDTQYF | TGTGCCAGCAGTGAAGCGCTTATAGGGGTTCCAGATACGCAGTATTTT
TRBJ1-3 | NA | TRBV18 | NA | CASSRMAISGNTIYF | TGTGCCAGCTCACGTATGGCCATCTCTGGAAACACCATATATTTT
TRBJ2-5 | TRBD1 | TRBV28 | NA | CASSLEVRGRTKTQYF | TGTGCCAGCAGTTTAGAGGTCAGGGGGCGAACGAAGACCCAGTACTTC
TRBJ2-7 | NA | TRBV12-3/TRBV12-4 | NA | CASSLDPAGGEQYF | TGTGCCAGCAGTTTGGATCCAGCCGGTGGCGAGCAGTACTTC
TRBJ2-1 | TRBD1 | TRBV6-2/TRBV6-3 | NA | CASSSILSDRYNEQFF | TGTGCCAGCAGTTCCATACTATCGGACAGGTACAATGAGCAGTTCTTC
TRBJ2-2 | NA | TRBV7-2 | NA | CASSLNAQRLAGELFF | TGTGCCAGCAGCTTAAATGCCCAGCGGCTCGCCGGGGAGCTGTTTTTT
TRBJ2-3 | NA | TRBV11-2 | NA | CASSPTRIKQYF | TGTGCCAGCAGCCCTACTCGGATTAAGCAGTATTTT
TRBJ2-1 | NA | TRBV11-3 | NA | CASSLKEGASYNEQFF | TGTGCCAGCAGCTTGAAGGAGGGGGCCTCCTACAATGAGCAGTTCTTC
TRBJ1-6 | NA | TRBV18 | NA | CASSPPNGYNSPLHF | TGTGCCAGCTCACCACCGAACGGTTATAATTCACCCCTCCACTTT
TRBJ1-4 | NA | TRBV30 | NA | CAWRGTTNEKLFF | TGTGCCTGGAGAGGTACAACTAATGAAAAACTGTTTTTT
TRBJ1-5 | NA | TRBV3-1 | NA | CASSQVGSGGNQPQHF | TGTGCCAGCAGCCAAGTTGGCTCCGGGGGCAATCAGCCCCAGCATTTT